The 20 T cell receptor beta chains presented below share a single source sample, sequenced in a study of cytomegalovirus exposure and HLA in healthy donors (dated by TCRdb to 2016 to 2017). Library preparation used the immunoSEQ multiplex PCR assay. For the multiplex PCR, a mixture combining 60 forward primers for TCR Vbeta segments and 13 reverse primers for TCR Jbeta segments was used. This immuneACCESS table, as held by TCRdb, lists in-frame sequences with V and J called but not all clones. Of the missing ones, under half trace to an unresolved V gene in checked studies; the others have no known cause. Here the sample has around 31,000 clones; roughly 66% occur a single time. The ten largest clones represent around 43% of the sample. The material sequenced was PBMCs. These receptors all come from a male donor in good health and CMV-seropositive.

This clone was detected a few times. This chain connects TRBV19 to TRBJ2-3; weak D call: TRBD1 (7 bases). V was pared by 4 bases and J by 0 bases, with 17 bases between. The germline V gene encodes CDR1 LNHDA and CDR2 SQIVND (reference sequence). The CDR3 runs to 17 residues. CDR3: CASSTNRGTASTDTQYF. The CDR3 DNA reads TGTGCCAGTAGTACAAACCGCGGGACAGCTAGCACAGATACGCAGTATTTT.

The J gene is TRBJ2-2, the V gene TRBV5-4; 8 bases match TRBD2. The CDR3 sequence is 16 residues long. V was clipped by 4 bases and J by 5 bases; unmatched bases: 10. CDR1 is SGHNT and CDR2 is YYREEE in the germline V gene (reference sequence). The CDR3 region is CASSTGLAVGTGELFF. For the CDR3, the DNA is TGTGCCAGCAGCACCGGACTAGCTGTCGGGACCGGGGAGCTGTTTTTT.

This clone was seen just once. The rearrangement links TRBV18 to TRBJ1-4; TRBD1 might be the D (6 bases). Germline V gene sequence: CDR1 KGHSH, CDR2 LQKENI. The germline V and J ends were trimmed by 4 bases and 4 bases, with 10 bases remaining between them. CDR3 length equals 14 residues. The CDR3 DNA sequence: TGTGCCAGCTCACAAACAGGGTTTAATGAAAAACTGTTTTTT. Translation gives CASSQTGFNEKLFF.

This chain connects TRBV10-2 to TRBJ1-2, with 7 bases identical to TRBD1. Germline V gene sequence: CDR1 WSHSY, CDR2 SAAADI. The CDR3 covers 16 residues. V was pared by 6 bases and J by 4 bases, with 14 bases of the junction left unmatched. CDR3 protein: CASSGGTALDLYGYTF. In DNA, the CDR3 is TGCGCCAGCAGCGGCGGGACAGCTCTCGACCTCTATGGCTACACCTTC.

CDR3: CATSRGGGSNQPQHF. In DNA, the CDR3 is TGTGCCACCAGCAGAGGGGGGGGTAGCAATCAGCCCCAGCATTTT. The V gene is TRBV15, the J gene TRBJ1-5, with D possibly TRBD1 on 5 matching bases. The CDR3 has 15 residues. Germline values: CDR1 LNHNV, CDR2 YYDKDF (reference sequence). Trimming stripped 1 base from V and 0 bases from J, with 7 bases between.

The chain has TRBV6-4 and TRBJ2-2; 9 bases map to TRBD2. This CDR3 comprises 15 residues. V trimming: 8 bases; J trimming: 6 bases; junction bases outside the gene matches: 10. Per the germline V gene, CDR1 is MRHNA and CDR2 is SNTAGT. CDR3 sequence: CASRPLAGDAGELFF. DNA of the CDR3: TGTGCCAGCCGGCCATTAGCGGGAGACGCCGGGGAGCTGTTTTTT.

This clone qualifies as large. The V gene is TRBV19, the J gene TRBJ2-7; 11 bases map to TRBD2. V shed 8 bases and J 6 bases; nucleotides not matched to a gene: 9. The V gene's germline CDR1 is LNHDA and CDR2 SQIVND (reference sequence). The CDR3 is made up of 14 amino acids. DNA of the CDR3: TGTGCCAGTGGGGCAGGTCTAGCGGGAGGCGAGCAGTACTTC. It is translated as CASGAGLAGGEQYF. Supplemented by reference TRBV19 and TRBJ2-7, the full variable domain reads DGGITQSPKYLFRKEGQNVTLSCEQNLNHDAMYWYRQDPGQGLRLIYYSQIVNDFQKGDIAEGYSVSREKKESFPLTVTSAQKNPTAFYLCASGAGLAGGEQYFGPGTRLTVT.

The genes are TRBV28 and TRBJ2-2; 13 nucleotides agree with TRBD2. Per germline, CDR1 MDHEN and CDR2 SYDVKM. V gave up 5 bases and J gave up 6 bases; unmatched junction bases: 6. The CDR3 sequence is 16 residues long. The CDR3 reads CASSASGTSGAGELFF. CDR3 coding DNA: TGTGCCAGCAGTGCATCCGGGACTAGCGGGGCCGGGGAGCTGTTTTTT.

V gene TRBV6-5 combines with J gene TRBJ2-7; TRBD1 matches at 7 bases. Germline assignment: CDR1 MNHEY and CDR2 SVGAGI. V gave up 0 bases and J gave up 3 bases; unmatched junction bases: 5. The CDR3 loop spans 15 amino acids. DNA for the CDR3: TGTGCCAGCAGTTACTCAAGGGACAGCCGCTACGAGCAGTACTTC. Translated: CASSYSRDSRYEQYF.

The chain has TRBV9 and TRBJ1-3; possibly TRBD1 for D (5 bases). The germline V and J ends were trimmed by 4 bases and 0 bases, with 20 bases remaining between them. This CDR3 comprises 18 residues. Germline-derived CDR1 and CDR2 are SGDLS and YYNGEE. The CDR3 is CASSSRAPGLSSGNTIYF. CDR3 sequence (DNA): TGTGCCAGCAGCTCAAGGGCCCCAGGGCTAAGCTCTGGAAACACCATATATTTT.

The V and J genes are TRBV7-9 and TRBJ2-7; D is perhaps TRBD2 (5 bases). V was clipped by 3 bases and J by 0 bases, with 9 bases between them. The CDR3 covers 14 residues. Germline CDR1 is SEHNR and CDR2 is FQNEAQ (reference sequence). The CDR3 loop is CASSLRASSYEQYF. The CDR3 DNA reads as TGTGCCAGCAGCTTGAGGGCAAGCTCCTACGAGCAGTACTTC.

The CDR3 reads CASSPHRDRASPLHF. The CDR3 nucleotides read TGTGCCAGCAGTCCCCACCGGGACAGGGCTTCACCCCTCCACTTT. This chain connects TRBV6-1 to TRBJ1-6; TRBD1 agrees at 9 bases. Trimming removed 5 bases from V and 9 bases from J; junction bases left unmatched: 8. Per the germline V gene, CDR1 is MNHNS and CDR2 is SASEGT. The CDR3 has 15 amino acids.

The V and J genes are TRBV16 and TRBJ1-6; 8 bases are shared with TRBD1. The V segment lost 1 base and the J segment 5 bases; nucleotides outside the gene matches: 4. This CDR3 is 16 amino acids long. Germline V gene data show CDR1 as KGHSY and CDR2 as FQNENV. Written as DNA, the CDR3 is TGTGCCAGCAGCCAATACCAGGGGGCAAATAATTCACCCCTCCACTTT. This encodes CASSQYQGANNSPLHF. Full variable domain (outside the CDR3, taken from reference TRBV16 and TRBJ1-6): GEEVAQTPKHLVRGEGQKAKLYCAPIKGHSYVFWYQQVLKNEFKFLISFQNENVFDETGMPKERFSAKCLPNSPCSLEIQATKLEDSAVYFCASSQYQGANNSPLHFGNGTRLTVT.

This rearrangement joins TRBV9 to TRBJ1-1; D may be TRBD1 (5 bases). The ends were cut back, 7 bases at V and 2 bases at J, with 18 bases in the middle. Germline values: CDR1 SGDLS, CDR2 YYNGEE. The CDR3 sequence is 15 residues long. The CDR3 loop reads CASRPTGSQNTEAFF. In nucleotides, the CDR3 is TGTGCCAGCCGCCCCACAGGCAGCCAAAACACTGAAGCTTTCTTT.

The chain has TRBV27 and TRBJ2-2; 13 bases fit TRBD2. V lost 7 bases, J lost 7 bases, and 3 bases stayed unmatched. The CDR3 is 14 residues long. Germline V gives CDR1 MNHEY, CDR2 SMNVEV (reference sequence). As DNA, the CDR3 is TGTGCCAGCACCACTAGCGGGAGGGGCGGGGAGCTGTTTTTT. It codes for CASTTSGRGGELFF.

The rearrangement joins TRBV25-1 to TRBJ1-4; 8 positions agree with TRBD1. This CDR3 has 14 residues. Trimming cost V 3 bases and J 8 bases; bases outside gene matches: 5. CDR1 and CDR2 (germline): MGHDK, SYGVNS. As DNA, the CDR3 is TGTGCCAGCAGTGACAGGACAGGGACGGAAAAACTGTTTTTT. This codes for CASSDRTGTEKLFF.

The CDR3 nucleotides read TGTGCCAGTAGTATTATCGGGGTGGATTCACCCCTCCACTTT. This translates into CASSIIGVDSPLHF. V gene TRBV19 combines with J gene TRBJ1-6; no clear D. CDR1 is LNHDA, CDR2 SQIVND, per germline (reference sequence). CDR3 length: 14 residues. Trimming removed 3 bases at V and 8 bases at J, with 11 bases between.

The chain uses TRBV9 and TRBJ2-3; weak D call: TRBD1 (5 bases). Germline V gene lookup returns CDR1 SGDLS and CDR2 YYNGEE. V was pared by 4 bases and J by 2 bases, with 11 bases between. The length of the CDR3 is 14 residues. The CDR3 DNA reads TGTGCCAGCAGCTCCCGACAGTACACAGATACGCAGTATTTT. This gives the protein CASSSRQYTDTQYF.

This rearrangement joins TRBV18 to TRBJ1-1; D might be TRBD1 (6 bases). Trimming pared 0 bases from V and 2 bases from J, leaving 13 bases between. The V gene's germline CDR1 is KGHSH and CDR2 LQKENI. This CDR3 is built from 16 residues. The chain's CDR3 is CASSPPKTGTNTEAFF. In nucleotides, the CDR3 is TGTGCCAGCTCACCACCCAAGACAGGAACAAACACTGAAGCTTTCTTT.

The chain employs TRBV6-1 and TRBJ2-7; 13 positions agree with TRBD2. V lost 4 bases to trimming and J lost 0 bases; unmatched junction nucleotides: 0. This CDR3 region has 15 residues. Germline CDR1 and CDR2: MNHNS and SASEGT. CDR3 amino acids: CASSGTSGSSYEQYF. The CDR3 coding sequence is TGTGCCAGCAGTGGGACTAGCGGGAGCTCCTACGAGCAGTACTTC.